This TCR beta chain is from a study of blood T cell repertoires in COVID-19. Study in general: The origin of the acute and convalescent COVID-19 samples was the United States, Italy and Spain.

CDR3 length equals 15 residues. V was clipped by 4 bases and J by 2 bases, with 14 bases between them. CDR1 is ENHRY, CDR2 SYGVKD, per germline. The protocol was immunoSEQ multiplex PCR, while the TCRdb copy is restricted to in-frame clones and leaves out a portion. The sample lists 180,000 or so clones; roughly 85% were seen once. The table lists this clone with a few counts. The sample consisted of peripheral blood. The receptor comes from a woman aged 55-69 years with acute or convalescent COVID-19. The chain couples TRBV10-3 to TRBJ1-2; TRBD1 might be the D (5 bases). The CDR3 DNA is TGTGCCATCAGTGGTGGGGAGGGGAAAAACTATGGCTACACCTTC. This translates into CAISGGEGKNYGYTF.